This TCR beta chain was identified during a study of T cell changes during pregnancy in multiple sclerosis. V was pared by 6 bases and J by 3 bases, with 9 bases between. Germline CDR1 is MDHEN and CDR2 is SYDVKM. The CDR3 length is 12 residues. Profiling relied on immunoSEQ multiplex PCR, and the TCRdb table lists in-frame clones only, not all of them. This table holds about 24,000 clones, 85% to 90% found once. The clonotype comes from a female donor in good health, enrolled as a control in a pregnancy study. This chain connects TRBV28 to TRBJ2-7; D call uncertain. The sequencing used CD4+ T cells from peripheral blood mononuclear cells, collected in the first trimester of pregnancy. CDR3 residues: CASRRFSYEQYF. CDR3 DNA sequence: TGTGCCAGCAGGCGGTTTAGCTACGAGCAGTACTTC.